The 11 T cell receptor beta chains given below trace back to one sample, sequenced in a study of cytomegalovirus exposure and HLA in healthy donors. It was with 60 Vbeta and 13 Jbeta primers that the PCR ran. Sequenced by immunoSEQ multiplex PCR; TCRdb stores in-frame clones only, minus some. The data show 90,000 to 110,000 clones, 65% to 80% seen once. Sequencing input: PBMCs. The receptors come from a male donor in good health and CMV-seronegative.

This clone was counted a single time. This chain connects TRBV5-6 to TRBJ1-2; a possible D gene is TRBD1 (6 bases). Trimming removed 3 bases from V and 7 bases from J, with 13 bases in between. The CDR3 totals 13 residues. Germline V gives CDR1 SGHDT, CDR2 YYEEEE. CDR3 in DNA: TGTGCCAGCAGCTCATGGGGGGGCACTGGCTACACCTTC. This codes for CASSSWGGTGYTF.

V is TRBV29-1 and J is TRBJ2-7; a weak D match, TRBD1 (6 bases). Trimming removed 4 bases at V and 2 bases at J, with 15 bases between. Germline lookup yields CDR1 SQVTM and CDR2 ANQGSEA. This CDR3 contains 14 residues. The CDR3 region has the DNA TGCAGCGTTGCCACAGGGAGCCAGCCCTACGAGCAGTACTTC. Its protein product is CSVATGSQPYEQYF.

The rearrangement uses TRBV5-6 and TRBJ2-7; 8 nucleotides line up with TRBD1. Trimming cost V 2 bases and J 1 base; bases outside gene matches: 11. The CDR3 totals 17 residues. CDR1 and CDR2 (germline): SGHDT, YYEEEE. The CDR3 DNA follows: TGTGCCAGCAGCTTACTTCTCGGGACAGGCGGGTCCTACGAGCAGTACTTC. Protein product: CASSLLLGTGGSYEQYF.

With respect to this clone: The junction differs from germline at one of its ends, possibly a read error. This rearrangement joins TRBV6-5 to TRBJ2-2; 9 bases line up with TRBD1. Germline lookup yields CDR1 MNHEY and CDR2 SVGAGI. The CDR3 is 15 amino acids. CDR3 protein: CAGRRGTGQTGELFF. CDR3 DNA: TGTGCCGGCAGGCGCGGGACAGGGCAGACCGGGGAGCTGTTTTTT.

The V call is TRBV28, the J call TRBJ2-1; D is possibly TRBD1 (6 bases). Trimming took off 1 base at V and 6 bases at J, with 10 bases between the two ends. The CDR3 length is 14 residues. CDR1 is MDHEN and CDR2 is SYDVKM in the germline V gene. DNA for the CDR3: TGTGCCAGCAGTTTATCTAACAGGGTCAATGAGCAGTTCTTC. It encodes CASSLSNRVNEQFF.

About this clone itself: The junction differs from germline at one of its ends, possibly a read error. The CDR3 here is CASSQASGGPYKQYF. DNA for the CDR3: TGCGCCAGCAGCCAAGCCAGCGGAGGACCCTACAAGCAGTACTTC. V is TRBV4-1 and J is TRBJ2-7; a possible D gene is TRBD2 (5 bases). The germline gives CDR1 MGHRA, CDR2 YSYEKL. The CDR3 extends over 15 amino acids.

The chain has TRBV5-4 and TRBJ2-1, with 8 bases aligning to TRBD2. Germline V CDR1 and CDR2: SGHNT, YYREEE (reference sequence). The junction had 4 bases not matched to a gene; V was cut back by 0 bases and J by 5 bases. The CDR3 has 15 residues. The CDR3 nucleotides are TGTGCCAGCAGCTTGGGTAGCGGGAAAGACAATGAGCAGTTCTTC. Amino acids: CASSLGSGKDNEQFF.

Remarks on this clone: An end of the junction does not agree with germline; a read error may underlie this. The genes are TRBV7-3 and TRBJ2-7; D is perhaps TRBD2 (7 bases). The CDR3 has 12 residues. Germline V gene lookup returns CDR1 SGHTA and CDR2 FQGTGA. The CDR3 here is CSSSSGGVEQYF. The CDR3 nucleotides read TGTTCCAGCAGCTCGGGGGGCGTCGAGCAGTACTTC.

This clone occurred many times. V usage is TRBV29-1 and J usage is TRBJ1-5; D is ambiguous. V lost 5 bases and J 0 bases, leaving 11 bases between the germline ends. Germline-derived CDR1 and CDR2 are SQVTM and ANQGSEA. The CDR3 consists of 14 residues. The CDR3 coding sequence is TGCAGCGTTACAAACCATGATAGCAATCAGCCCCAGCATTTT. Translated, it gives CSVTNHDSNQPQHF. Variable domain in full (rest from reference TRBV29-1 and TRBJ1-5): SAVISQKPSRDICQRGTSLTIQCQVDSQVTMMFWYRQQPGQSLTLIATANQGSEATYESGFVIDKFPISRPNLTFSTLTVSNMSPEDSSIYLCSVTNHDSNQPQHFGDGTRLSIL.

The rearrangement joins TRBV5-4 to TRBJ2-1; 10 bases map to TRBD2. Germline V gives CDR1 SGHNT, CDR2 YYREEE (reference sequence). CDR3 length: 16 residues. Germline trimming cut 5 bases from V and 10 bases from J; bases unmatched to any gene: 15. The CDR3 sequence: CASRRVMASGSEEQFF. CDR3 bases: TGTGCCAGCAGAAGAGTAATGGCTAGCGGGAGTGAAGAGCAGTTCTTC.

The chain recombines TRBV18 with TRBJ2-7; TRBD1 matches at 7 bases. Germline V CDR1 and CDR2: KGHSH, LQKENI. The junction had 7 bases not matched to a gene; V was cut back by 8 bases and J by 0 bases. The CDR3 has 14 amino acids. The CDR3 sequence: CASLLDRDSYEQYF. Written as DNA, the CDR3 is TGTGCCAGCCTCCTCGACAGGGACTCCTACGAGCAGTACTTC.